Presented here are 17 T cell receptor beta chains from one specimen sequenced in a study of shared clonotypes between healthy human individuals. Libraries were prepared by immunoSEQ multiplex PCR; TCRdb keeps only in-frame clonotypes and omits some of them. Of more than 2 million clones in the sample, around 96% were seen once. The naive CD8 subset, CD45RO-negative cells positively selected for CCR7, excluded terminally differentiated effector memory CD45RA+ cells. Material: naive CD8+ T cells sorted from blood. The receptors here all came from a man aged 18 to 30 in good health.

The genes are TRBV27 and TRBJ2-3; TRBD2 matches at 8 bases. The V and J ends lost 1 base and 0 bases, in that order; junction bases with no gene match: 6. CDR3 length: 17 residues. Per germline, CDR1 MNHEY and CDR2 SMNVEV (reference sequence). The CDR3 region is CASSLLTGGPSTDTQYF. The CDR3 DNA reads TGTGCCAGCAGTTTATTGACGGGGGGGCCCAGCACAGATACGCAGTATTTT.

V is TRBV10-3 and J is TRBJ2-3; 9 bases are shared with TRBD2. J lost 4 bases, V lost 2 bases, and 1 base had no gene match. This CDR3 has 14 residues. Per the germline V gene, CDR1 is ENHRY and CDR2 is SYGVKD. Here the CDR3 DNA reads TGTGCCATCAGTGAGAGACTAGCGGCAGATACGCAGTATTTT. It yields the protein CAISERLAADTQYF.

This CDR3 is CASSEGDKEIVYGYTF. The CDR3, as DNA: TGTGCCAGCAGTGAAGGGGACAAGGAGATTGTCTATGGCTACACCTTC. V is TRBV2 and J is TRBJ1-2, with a tentative D call TRBD1 (6 bases). The germline gives CDR1 SNHLY, CDR2 FYNNEI. The CDR3 length is 16 residues. V shed 1 base and J shed 4 bases, with 16 bases lying between them.

The chain employs TRBV4-3 and TRBJ2-2; D might be TRBD2 (6 bases). The CDR3 loop spans 15 amino acids. The V end was cut by 1 base, the J end by 6 bases, with 12 bases between. Germline V lookup: CDR1 LGHNA, CDR2 YSLEER. In DNA form, the CDR3 reads TGCGCCAGCAGCCAAGGTCCTAGCGAGGCCGGGGAGCTGTTTTTT. Translated: CASSQGPSEAGELFF.

The J gene is TRBJ1-1, the V gene TRBV7-8; D unclear. The CDR3 runs to 15 residues. The V gene lost 1 base and the J gene lost 0 bases, with 9 bases spanning the gap. Germline V gene sequence: CDR1 SGHVS, CDR2 FQNEAQ. CDR3 sequence (DNA): TGTGCCAGCAGCTTAGGGGTCGAGATGAACACTGAAGCTTTCTTT. This gives the protein CASSLGVEMNTEAFF.

The rearrangement links TRBV6-1 to TRBJ2-7; 9 nucleotides align to TRBD1. Looked up from germline, CDR1 is MNHNS and CDR2 is SASEGT. The CDR3 length is 15 residues. The trim removed 2 bases at V and 4 bases at J, leaving 6 bases unmatched. The CDR3 DNA is TGTGCCAGCAGTGAACCGGGACAGGGTAAATACGAGCAGTACTTC. It codes for CASSEPGQGKYEQYF.

The V gene is TRBV5-1, the J gene TRBJ2-1, with unresolved D. The germline V and J ends were trimmed by 2 bases and 0 bases, with 6 bases remaining between them. Germline V gene sequence: CDR1 SGHRS, CDR2 YFSETQ. The CDR3 is 14 residues long. CDR3 DNA sequence: TGCGCCAGCAGCTTATCCAACTCCTACAATGAGCAGTTCTTC. This encodes CASSLSNSYNEQFF.

As for this clone: Other DNA sequences of this sample code for an identical CDR3. This rearrangement joins TRBV30 to TRBJ2-7; a possible D gene is TRBD2 (5 bases). Germline values: CDR1 GTSNPN, CDR2 SVGIG (reference sequence). This CDR3 is built from 12 residues. Trimming took off 0 bases at V and 5 bases at J, with 8 bases between the two ends. The chain's CDR3 is CAWSVSGDEQYF. The DNA for the CDR3 is TGTGCCTGGAGTGTTTCCGGGGACGAGCAGTACTTC.

Concerning this clone itself: This CDR3 is also generated by other DNA sequences in the sample. The rearrangement joins TRBV6-6 to TRBJ2-7, with D possibly TRBD1 on 6 matching bases. The germline V gene has CDR1 MNHNY and CDR2 SVGAGI (reference sequence). This CDR3 spans 14 amino acids. V was clipped by 0 bases and J by 5 bases, with 11 bases between them. The CDR3 loop reads CASSYSGGGDEQYF. The DNA of the CDR3 is TGTGCCAGCAGTTACTCAGGGGGTGGCGACGAGCAGTACTTC.

This rearrangement joins TRBV6-4 to TRBJ2-3; 8 positions agree with TRBD1. The J segment lost 1 base and the V segment lost 3 bases, leaving 3 bases of the junction unmatched. The germline V gene encodes CDR1 MRHNA and CDR2 SNTAGT. The CDR3 loop spans 15 amino acids. The CDR3 DNA reads TGTGCCAGCAGTGAGCCGGGACAGGGCACAGATACGCAGTATTTT. Translation: CASSEPGQGTDTQYF.

A remark on this clone: Other nucleotide sequences in the sample specify the same CDR3. V and J are TRBV28 and TRBJ1-1; no definite D call. Trimming shortened V by 3 bases and J by 0 bases, and 5 bases separated the two germline ends. Looked up from germline, CDR1 is MDHEN and CDR2 is SYDVKM. The CDR3 loop spans 13 amino acids. CDR3 loop: CASSFNLNTEAFF. CDR3 sequence (DNA): TGTGCCAGCAGTTTCAATCTGAACACTGAAGCTTTCTTT.

The rearrangement uses TRBV6-6 and TRBJ2-7; the match to TRBD1 covers 10 bases. There are 14 residues in the CDR3. Germline CDR1 is MNHNY and CDR2 is SVGAGI (reference sequence). V lost 5 bases to trimming and J lost 4 bases; unmatched junction nucleotides: 5. CDR3 protein: CASSLPGQGYEQYF. DNA of the CDR3: TGTGCCAGCAGTCTTCCGGGACAGGGGTACGAGCAGTACTTC.

The V and J genes are TRBV7-8 and TRBJ2-4; the D is unclear. This CDR3 region has 13 residues. Trimming left V 1 base short and J 3 bases short, with 4 bases between. The germline gives CDR1 SGHVS, CDR2 FQNEAQ. The CDR3 DNA reads as TGTGCCAGCAGCTTAGGACTCAAAAACATTCAGTACTTC. This translates into CASSLGLKNIQYF.

The chain employs TRBV10-3 and TRBJ2-1; possibly TRBD1 or TRBD2 for D (6 bases each). The germline CDR1 and CDR2 sequences are ENHRY and SYGVKD. CDR3 size: 14 residues. With 9 bases removed from V and 0 bases from J, the gap between germline ends came to 12 bases. Here the CDR3 reads CAMGGASSYNEQFF. In nucleotides, the CDR3 is TGTGCCATGGGGGGCGCGAGCTCCTACAATGAGCAGTTCTTC.

This chain uses TRBV4-1 with TRBJ2-1; the match to TRBD2 covers 7 bases. V shed 1 base and J 1 base; nucleotides not matched to a gene: 4. The CDR3 is made up of 16 amino acids. CDR1 and CDR2 (germline): MGHRA, YSYEKL. The chain's CDR3 is CASSQGASGSYNEQFF. The CDR3 coding sequence is TGCGCCAGCAGCCAAGGCGCTAGCGGATCCTACAATGAGCAGTTCTTC.

To note about this clone: The identical CDR3 is also encoded by other nucleotide sequences in the sample. This chain links TRBV19 with TRBJ1-5, with D tentatively TRBD1 (6 bases). V was cut by 7 bases and J by 4 bases, with 11 bases left in between. Germline V CDR1 and CDR2: LNHDA, SQIVND (reference sequence). The CDR3 is made up of 13 amino acids. CDR3 sequence reads: CASIGGGNQPQHF. The CDR3 region has the DNA TGTGCCAGTATAGGGGGGGGAAATCAGCCCCAGCATTTT.

The chain joins TRBV19 to TRBJ2-7; D may be TRBD1 (6 bases). Germline V CDR1 and CDR2: LNHDA, SQIVND (reference sequence). The CDR3 is made up of 14 amino acids. Deletions cut 2 bases from V and 6 bases from J, with 14 bases between. CDR3 residues: CASSIHDLGGEQYF. CDR3 coding DNA: TGTGCCAGTAGTATACACGACCTAGGGGGCGAGCAGTACTTC.